This TCR beta chain was recovered during a study of Ad26.COV2.S vaccination and SARS-CoV-2 variants. Study as a whole: As a participant in COV1001, the donor was in the Ad26.COV2.S trial arm.

This clone was detected once. What it recognizes is unknown. Overall study findings and caveats: Spike-specific TCR breadth in vaccine recipients exceeded that seen in placebo recipients.

Germline assignment: CDR1 SNHLY and CDR2 FYNNEI. The V gene lost 8 bases and the J gene lost 3 bases, with 13 bases spanning the gap. The CDR3 sequence is 13 residues long. Assay: immunoSEQ multiplex PCR; the TCRdb copy retains only in-frame clones and omits some. The repertoire holds over 450,000 clones, with roughly nine tenths as singletons. As for treatment: over 15 received Ad26.COV2.S at low or high dose, single or two shots; 5 received placebo; per-sample allocation not given. Material that was analyzed had been drawn on day 63 after the first vaccine or placebo injection. This person who donated was an adult of 18-55 years in Boston. What was given as vaccine was an Ad26 vector encoding Wuhan-strain SARS-CoV-2 spike.

The chain carries TRBV2 and TRBJ1-2, with D unclear. This TCR was sampled from a person aged 18-65 years who received the Ad26.COV2.S COVID-19 vaccine or a placebo. Specimen: peripheral blood, collected in a trial of Ad26.COV2.S vaccine versus placebo. For the CDR3, the DNA is TGTGCCAGCGGGGAGGCTAGAGACTATGGCTACACCTTC. This sequence encodes CASGEARDYGYTF.